This T cell receptor (beta chain) is drawn from a study of T cells after yellow fever vaccination (dated by TCRdb to about 2019). For context, the study as a whole: Libraries from fractions with low cell numbers were prepared with the SMART-Seq v4 Ultra Low Input RNA kit. To follow T-cell clones before and after primary and booster YFV17D yellow fever vaccination, bulk TCR alpha and beta repertoires were sequenced over time. Two healthy male donors, one aged 18 to 30 and one aged 30 to 40 years, were included in the cohort. Blood was drawn at multiple timepoints before and after primary and secondary immunization, with bulk PBMC replicates and cell subsets isolated.

About this clonotype itself: Its target antigen remains unknown. The record has no base qualities; no much larger clone is one base away.

The instrument was an Illumina NovaSeq 6000. TCR cDNA was made using 5'RACE template switching, a step that added a universal primer site and unique molecular identifiers. Priming for cDNA synthesis came from both the TCR alpha and TCR beta constant segments. Library amplification involved two PCR steps, and the second step added sample barcodes and sequencing adapters. Libraries were sequenced on Illumina HiSeq 2500 (2x100 bp) or NovaSeq (2x150 bp). The authors processed their data as follows. MIGEC was used to demultiplex reads and collapse the reads into UMI consensus sequences, and MiXCR was used for V(D)J alignment. Vaccine-responding clonotypes were defined with edgeR using replicate PBMC samples, requiring FDR below 0.01 and a log2 fold change above 5 up to day 15. CD4 or CD8 identity was assigned to each bulk clonotype according to whether the clonotype was present at higher abundance in the sequenced CD4 repertoire or the sequenced CD8 repertoire. The public reads were reprocessed in TCRdb via fastp at Q25 and MiXCR, keeping in-frame beta chains. Identical CDR3 proteins give one entry, which carries the most common genes and DNA. It is TCRdb's table, rather than the study itself, that gives the V and J calls and clone size. The sample yields approximately 300,000 distinct CDR3 sequences; roughly 10% were counted once. The ten largest clones represent about 3% of the sample.

In light of the paper, this sample's treatment or condition label describes: live attenuated yellow fever vaccine strain. PBMCs were isolated from peripheral blood using a standard Ficoll-Paque protocol. Dynabeads CD4 and CD8 positive selection kits were used to isolate the CD4 and CD8 T-cell fractions. TriZol was used to extract RNA from bulk PBMCs, from CD4 and CD8 fractions, and from dextramer-positive and dextramer-negative fractions. What the research found in general, with its limitations: A small share of clonotypes was detected in both CD4 and CD8 compartments, with the overlap likely arising from convergent recombination. Compared with the primary T-cell response, the secondary T-cell response was faster but weaker, reaching its peak on day 5 rather than on day 15. Because abundant contaminating clonotypes from the bulk population could be contained in FACS-sorted repertoires, computational filtering was required. Because only two donors were included in the study, the extent to which the findings can be generalized is limited. After the booster, most of the clones that had expanded following primary vaccination were detected again (just under 97% of CD4 and roughly nine tenths of CD8), which suggests that memory was broadly maintained.

The trim is 2 bases for V and 6 bases for J, with a gap of 13 bases between the germline ends. The cysteine opens and the phenylalanine closes a CDR3 of 15 amino acids. Solely the CDR3 DNA is kept, with 45 bases framed from the first base. From the germline V gene, CDR1 is LGHNA and CDR2 is YNFKEQ. Sequenced here: CD4+ T cells sorted from PBMCs, sampled 45 days after the yellow fever booster vaccination. The sequence links TRBV4-2 to TRBJ2-2; perhaps TRBD2 is the D gene, with 6 bases matching. This TCR was recovered from a man younger than 35 who received the YFV17D yellow fever vaccine. CDR3 protein: CASSQMGGRAGELFF. The nucleotide sequence is TGTGCCAGCAGCCAAATGGGGGGAAGGGCCGGGGAGCTGTTTTTT.